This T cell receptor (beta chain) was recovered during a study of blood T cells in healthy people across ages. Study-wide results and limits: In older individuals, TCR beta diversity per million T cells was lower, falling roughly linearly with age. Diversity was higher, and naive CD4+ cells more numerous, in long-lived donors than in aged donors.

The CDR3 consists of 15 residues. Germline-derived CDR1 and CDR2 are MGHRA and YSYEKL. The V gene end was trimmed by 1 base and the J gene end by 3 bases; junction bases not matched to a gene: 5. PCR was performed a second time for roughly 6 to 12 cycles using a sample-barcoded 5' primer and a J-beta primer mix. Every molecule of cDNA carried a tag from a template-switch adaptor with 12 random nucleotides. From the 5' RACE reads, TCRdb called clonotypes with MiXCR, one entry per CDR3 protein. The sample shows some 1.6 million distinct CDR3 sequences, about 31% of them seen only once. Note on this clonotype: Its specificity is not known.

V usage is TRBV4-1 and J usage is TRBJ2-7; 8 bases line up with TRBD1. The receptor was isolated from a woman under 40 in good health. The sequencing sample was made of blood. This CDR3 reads CASSQVTGDIYEQYF. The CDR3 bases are TGCGCCAGCAGCCAAGTGACAGGGGATATCTACGAGCAGTACTTC.